This entry lists 27 T cell receptor beta chains sequenced from one sample in a study of CD8+ T cells in alopecia areata. Extracted RNA was reverse transcribed into cDNA, the sequencing template. The method was immunoSEQ multiplex PCR; TCRdb's version includes in-frame clones alone and lacks a portion of them. This table holds about 70,000 clones, 29% found once. Treatment noted: oral pan-JAK inhibitor, 5-10 mg twice daily. Here the sequenced sample was CD8+ T cells sorted from blood, taken at week 4, from a patient treated with tofacitinib. The source of these receptors is a human donor with alopecia areata.

This chain connects TRBV30 to TRBJ2-1; TRBD1 or TRBD2 may be the D gene (7 bases each). V was trimmed by 7 bases and J by 8 bases, leaving 18 bases between them. The CDR3 consists of 13 residues. Looked up from germline, CDR1 is GTSNPN and CDR2 is SVGIG (reference sequence). DNA of the CDR3: TGTGCCTCCCAGGGGGGGAGAGGCGATGAGCAGTTCTTC. Translating it yields CASQGGRGDEQFF.

This clone came up a few times. The rearrangement joins TRBV30 to TRBJ1-5, with D maybe TRBD1 (6 bases). The CDR3 sequence is 14 residues long. V lost 2 bases to trimming and J lost 6 bases, with 14 bases between them. The germline gives CDR1 GTSNPN, CDR2 SVGIG (reference sequence). CDR3 DNA sequence: TGTGCCTGGAGTCCCATCGCAGGGGCTCAGCCCCAGCATTTT. As protein: CAWSPIAGAQPQHF.

This chain joins TRBV30 and TRBJ1-1; D is unclear. V was trimmed by 0 bases and J by 6 bases, leaving 17 bases between them. CDR3 length: 15 amino acids. CDR1 and CDR2 from the germline V gene are GTSNPN and SVGIG (reference sequence). CDR3: CAWSVIVGRGAEAFF. CDR3 DNA: TGTGCCTGGAGTGTTATCGTCGGGCGCGGGGCTGAAGCTTTCTTT.

This clone turned up a few times. The V call is TRBV29-1, the J call TRBJ2-7; D is tentatively TRBD1 or TRBD2 (5 bases each). Germline V gene sequence: CDR1 SQVTM, CDR2 ANQGSEA. CDR3 length equals 14 residues. V was shortened by 7 bases and J by 5 bases, with 21 bases between the two germline ends. CDR3 amino acids: CSALGGDRGHEQYF. The CDR3 DNA is TGCAGCGCCCTTGGTGGGGACCGGGGCCACGAGCAGTACTTC.

This clone was found a few times. V usage is TRBV9 and J usage is TRBJ1-2; D perhaps matches TRBD1 (5 bases). This CDR3 contains 15 residues. Germline V gives CDR1 SGDLS, CDR2 YYNGEE. V was trimmed by 1 base and J by 2 bases, leaving 12 bases between them. The CDR3 sequence: CASSVLGVANYGYTF. The CDR3 region has the DNA TGTGCCAGCAGCGTATTAGGGGTTGCGAACTATGGCTACACCTTC.

The gene calls are TRBV30 and TRBJ1-5, with D possibly being TRBD1 (6 bases). Germline CDR1 is GTSNPN and CDR2 is SVGIG (reference sequence). Trimming cost V 4 bases and J 4 bases, with 14 bases left between them. This CDR3 is 14 amino acids long. The CDR3 sequence: CAWTSGEGNQPQHF. The CDR3 coding sequence is TGTGCCTGGACTTCAGGGGAGGGTAATCAGCCCCAGCATTTT.

V gene TRBV4-1 combines with J gene TRBJ2-1, with 14 bases fitting TRBD2. The CDR3 loop spans 17 amino acids. Germline V lookup: CDR1 MGHRA, CDR2 YSYEKL. V lost 1 base, J lost 7 bases, and 6 bases stayed unmatched. The CDR3 nucleotides read TGCGCCAGCAGCCAAGGACTAGCGGGAGGGCTCGGAAATGAGCAGTTCTTC. It translates to CASSQGLAGGLGNEQFF.

The chain recombines TRBV5-1 with TRBJ2-7, with unresolved D. Trimming pared 4 bases from V and 2 bases from J, leaving 13 bases between. The CDR3 sequence is 14 residues long. In germline, CDR1 is SGHRS, CDR2 YFSETQ. As DNA, the CDR3 is TGCGCCAGCAGCCCCGTCCCAGTACCCTACGAGCAGTACTTC. Encoded protein: CASSPVPVPYEQYF.

The chain combines TRBV5-1 with TRBJ2-7, with D perhaps matching TRBD2 (6 bases). In germline, CDR1 is SGHRS, CDR2 YFSETQ. The CDR3 is 14 amino acids. Trimming stripped 5 bases from V and 0 bases from J, with 12 bases between. CDR3 residues: CASRGLKNSYEQYF. In DNA form, the CDR3 reads TGCGCCAGCAGGGGACTGAAAAACTCCTACGAGCAGTACTTC. Full variable domain (outside the CDR3, taken from reference TRBV5-1 and TRBJ2-7): KAGVTQTPRYLIKTRGQQVTLSCSPISGHRSVSWYQQTPGQGLQFLFEYFSETQRNKGNFPGRFSGRQFSNSRSEMNVSTLELGDSALYLCASRGLKNSYEQYFGPGTRLTVT.

V and J are TRBV30 and TRBJ1-2; D not resolved. Germline CDR1 is GTSNPN and CDR2 is SVGIG (reference sequence). This CDR3 region has 11 residues. V dropped 4 bases and J dropped 8 bases, with 11 bases sitting between them. The CDR3 DNA sequence: TGTGCCTGGATAGTGGGAGGCGGCTACACCTTC. Its translation is CAWIVGGGYTF.

This clone was observed a few times. The chain combines TRBV4-3 with TRBJ2-5, with 7 nucleotides matching TRBD1. The germline V gene encodes CDR1 LGHNA and CDR2 YSLEER. Losses at the gene ends were 1 base for V and 8 bases for J; bases not matched to a gene: 7. The CDR3 consists of 14 residues. The CDR3 sequence is CASSQGDSTPTQYF. CDR3 DNA: TGCGCCAGCAGCCAAGGGGACAGCACTCCCACCCAGTACTTC.

J is TRBJ2-3 and V is TRBV29-1, with D possibly being TRBD2 (6 bases). V was cut by 3 bases and J by 3 bases, with 13 bases left in between. In germline, CDR1 is SQVTM, CDR2 ANQGSEA. The CDR3 extends over 14 amino acids. The DNA of the CDR3 is TGCAGCGTTGAGGAGGGATTGAGGACAGATACGCAGTATTTT. It yields the protein CSVEEGLRTDTQYF.

V usage is TRBV30 and J usage is TRBJ2-5, with TRBD1 identical over 8 bases. CDR3 length: 15 amino acids. The V gene end was trimmed by 2 bases and the J gene end by 7 bases; junction bases not matched to a gene: 12. CDR1 is GTSNPN, CDR2 SVGIG, per germline (reference sequence). The CDR3 region is CAWSTGTGTSSTQYF. CDR3 nucleotide sequence: TGTGCCTGGAGTACCGGGACAGGTACCTCCTCGACCCAGTACTTC.

The chain joins TRBV7-9 to TRBJ1-1; no reliable D call. The V gene lost 8 bases and the J gene lost 1 base, with 11 bases spanning the gap. Germline CDR1 is SEHNR and CDR2 is FQNEAQ (reference sequence). The CDR3 has 13 amino acids. CDR3 in amino acids: CASSMDPNTEAFF. The CDR3 region has the DNA TGTGCCAGCTCGATGGACCCGAACACTGAAGCTTTCTTT.

The chain is built from TRBV29-1 and TRBJ2-7; D is perhaps TRBD1 or TRBD2 (5 bases each). CDR3 size: 14 residues. Per germline, CDR1 SQVTM and CDR2 ANQGSEA. Trimming cost V 0 bases and J 3 bases, with 12 bases left between them. The CDR3 bases are TGCAGCGTTGAAGAACGGGGCCGGGACTACGAGCAGTACTTC. The encoded protein is CSVEERGRDYEQYF.

The chain carries TRBV6-6 and TRBJ2-2; no firm D call. Germline V CDR1 and CDR2: MNHNY, SVGAGI (reference sequence). The CDR3 is 15 amino acids. Trimming took off 6 bases at V and 5 bases at J, with 16 bases between the two ends. DNA of the CDR3: TGTGCCAGCAGATCCGGACCCTGGGGTACCGGGGAGCTGTTTTTT. Protein product: CASRSGPWGTGELFF.

The J gene is TRBJ2-5, the V gene TRBV5-4; no reliable D call. Trimming cost V 4 bases and J 5 bases, with 18 bases left between them. CDR3 length: 15 residues. The germline V gene has CDR1 SGHNT and CDR2 YYREEE (reference sequence). This CDR3 reads CASSPSYRVRETQYF. Here the CDR3 DNA reads TGTGCCAGCAGCCCCTCTTATAGGGTCCGGGAGACCCAGTACTTC.

This clone has just a few counts. The V and J genes are TRBV7-9 and TRBJ1-1; D uncertain. The CDR3 is 16 residues long. Trimming pared 0 bases from V and 3 bases from J, leaving 14 bases between. CDR1 is SEHNR, CDR2 FQNEAQ, per germline (reference sequence). CDR3: CASSLARGGLDTEAFF. As DNA, the CDR3 is TGTGCCAGCAGCTTAGCGCGGGGAGGGCTGGACACTGAAGCTTTCTTT.

The CDR3 loop is CASSVWGTGANVLTF. In DNA form, the CDR3 reads TGTGCCAGCAGCGTTTGGGGAACTGGGGCCAACGTCCTGACTTTC. The chain recombines TRBV9 with TRBJ2-6; the D is unclear. The germline gives CDR1 SGDLS, CDR2 YYNGEE. Trimming shortened V by 2 bases and J by 2 bases, and 8 bases separated the two germline ends. There are 15 residues in the CDR3.

The chain links TRBV11-2 to TRBJ2-7; no reliable D call. The CDR3 loop spans 13 amino acids. Germline CDR1 is SGHAT and CDR2 is FQNNGV. V was cut by 2 bases and J by 2 bases, with 7 bases left in between. CDR3 residues: CASSLSGAYEQYF. The CDR3 DNA follows: TGTGCCAGCAGCTTATCGGGCGCCTACGAGCAGTACTTC.

CDR3 region: CASSVAGTEETQYF. The CDR3 DNA sequence: TGTGCCAGCAGCGTAGCTGGGACCGAAGAGACCCAGTACTTC. This chain uses TRBV9 with TRBJ2-5; D may be TRBD1 or TRBD2 (5 bases each). The CDR3 sequence is 14 residues long. V was pared by 0 bases and J by 3 bases, with 9 bases between. Per germline, CDR1 SGDLS and CDR2 YYNGEE.

The chain has TRBV27 and TRBJ2-4; TRBD2 matches 14 bases. The length of the CDR3 is 15 residues. Germline CDR1 is MNHEY and CDR2 is SMNVEV (reference sequence). With V trimmed by 6 bases and J by 6 bases, 4 bases remained unmatched. The CDR3 loop is CASRTGLAGVNIQYF. CDR3 DNA sequence: TGTGCCAGCAGGACGGGACTAGCGGGAGTAAACATTCAGTACTTC.

The rearrangement uses TRBV30 and TRBJ2-2; a weak D match, TRBD1 (5 bases). Germline V CDR1 and CDR2: GTSNPN, SVGIG (reference sequence). CDR3 length: 13 residues. Trimming pared 1 base from V and 5 bases from J, leaving 8 bases between. The CDR3 is CAWSAAGTGELFF. DNA for the CDR3: TGTGCCTGGAGTGCTGCAGGGACCGGGGAGCTGTTTTTT.

This clone was detected a few times. The chain is built from TRBV27 and TRBJ2-6; D is ambiguous. Trimming pared 9 bases from V and 2 bases from J, leaving 8 bases between. This CDR3 has 13 amino acids. CDR1 is MNHEY, CDR2 SMNVEV, per germline (reference sequence). CDR3 residues: CASTPAGANVLTF. CDR3 nucleotides: TGTGCCAGTACACCGGCTGGGGCCAACGTCCTGACTTTC.

This clone has just a few counts. The J gene is TRBJ2-7, the V gene TRBV6-4; D is unresolved. Trimming removed 3 bases from V and 1 base from J, with 7 bases in between. The V gene's germline CDR1 is MRHNA and CDR2 SNTAGT. The CDR3 loop spans 13 amino acids. The chain's CDR3 is CASSEGPSYEQYF. CDR3 DNA sequence: TGTGCCAGCAGTGAAGGACCGTCCTACGAGCAGTACTTC.

This clone occurred a few times. CDR3 sequence reads: CAITRDRLPPDEQYF. CDR3 coding DNA: TGTGCCATCACTCGGGACAGACTCCCTCCTGACGAGCAGTACTTC. The V and J genes are TRBV10-3 and TRBJ2-7; 7 nucleotides align to TRBD1. CDR3 length equals 15 residues. The V gene end was trimmed by 7 bases and the J gene end by 5 bases; junction bases not matched to a gene: 14. CDR1 and CDR2 (germline): ENHRY, SYGVKD.

The V gene is TRBV29-1, the J gene TRBJ1-2; TRBD1 agrees at 7 bases. The CDR3 spans 12 residues. From germline, CDR1 is SQVTM and CDR2 ANQGSEA. For the CDR3, the DNA is TGCAGTGCCCAACAGGGGATTGAGGGCTACACCTTC. Its protein is CSAQQGIEGYTF.